The 21 T cell receptor beta chains listed next were all sequenced from one sample in a study of PD-1 blockade in mismatch repair-deficient tumors. TCRdb keeps only in-frame clones here, not all; method: immunoSEQ multiplex PCR. This table has about 120,000 clones, 85% to 90% appearing once. Sequencing was performed on peripheral blood, taken approximately 71 weeks after starting pembrolizumab. These receptor sequences come from an adult with mismatch repair-deficient cancer.

CDR3 region: CASSYSGTNTGELFF. CDR3 nucleotide sequence: TGTGCCAGCAGTTACAGCGGGACGAACACCGGGGAGCTGTTTTTT. The chain employs TRBV27 and TRBJ2-2, with TRBD2 identical over 7 bases. Trimming took 4 bases from V and 0 from J; bases not matched to a gene: 2. The CDR3 has 15 residues. Germline values: CDR1 MNHEY, CDR2 SMNVEV (reference sequence).

This rearrangement joins TRBV19 to TRBJ1-5; D is undetermined. The V gene lost 11 bases and the J gene lost 1 base, with 12 bases spanning the gap. CDR1 and CDR2 from the germline V gene are LNHDA and SQIVND (reference sequence). This CDR3 comprises 13 residues. The CDR3 nucleotides read TGTGCCGCGGGAGATGGGAGCAATCAGCCCCAGCATTTT. Amino acid sequence: CAAGDGSNQPQHF.

In its sample, this clone was seen a few times. The chain has TRBV18 and TRBJ1-1; D gene ambiguous. The ends were cut back, 1 base at V and 1 base at J, with 7 bases in the middle. The CDR3 sequence is 14 residues long. Germline CDR1 is KGHSH and CDR2 is LQKENI. CDR3 nucleotides: TGTGCCAGCTCACCACGGTCGGGGAACACTGAAGCTTTCTTT. Protein product: CASSPRSGNTEAFF.

This clone has just a few counts. The rearrangement uses TRBV19 and TRBJ2-1; the D is unclear. The V end lost 5 bases, the J end lost 6 bases, and 11 bases lay between the germline ends. CDR1 and CDR2 from the germline V gene are LNHDA and SQIVND (reference sequence). The CDR3 is made up of 13 amino acids. As DNA, the CDR3 is TGTGCCAGTAGTCTCAAGGGAATCAATGAGCAGTTCTTC. It codes for CASSLKGINEQFF. The full variable domain, completed using reference TRBV19 and TRBJ2-1, is DGGITQSPKYLFRKEGQNVTLSCEQNLNHDAMYWYRQDPGQGLRLIYYSQIVNDFQKGDIAEGYSVSREKKESFPLTVTSAQKNPTAFYLCASSLKGINEQFFGPGTRLTVL.

This clone turned up a few times. The V gene is TRBV6-1, the J gene TRBJ1-4, with 9 bases identical to TRBD1. Germline V lookup: CDR1 MNHNS, CDR2 SASEGT. J lost 7 bases, V lost 1 base, and 1 base had no gene match. This CDR3 has 14 amino acids. The CDR3 DNA follows: TGTGCCAGCAGTGAAGGGACAGGGGTTGAAAAACTGTTTTTT. Its translation: CASSEGTGVEKLFF.

This clone was counted between two and nine times. The chain recombines TRBV19 with TRBJ1-5; no clear D gene. Germline CDR1 and CDR2: LNHDA and SQIVND (reference sequence). Trimming pared 8 bases from V and 6 bases from J, leaving 11 bases between. The CDR3 spans 12 residues. In nucleotides, the CDR3 is TGTGCCAGTCCCTTCCGGGGTCAGCCCCAGCATTTT. It codes for CASPFRGQPQHF. The entire variable domain, with the rest obtained from reference TRBV19 and TRBJ1-5, is as follows: DGGITQSPKYLFRKEGQNVTLSCEQNLNHDAMYWYRQDPGQGLRLIYYSQIVNDFQKGDIAEGYSVSREKKESFPLTVTSAQKNPTAFYLCASPFRGQPQHFGDGTRLSIL.

The gene calls are TRBV6-5 and TRBJ2-3, with 10 nucleotides matching TRBD2. J lost 4 bases, V lost 6 bases, and 7 bases had no gene match. Germline CDR1 MNHEY, CDR2 SVGAGI. The CDR3 covers 15 residues. The CDR3 reads CASRGPGLASDTQYF. The CDR3 nucleotides are TGTGCCAGCAGGGGCCCGGGACTAGCGTCAGATACGCAGTATTTT.

The V and J genes are TRBV6-5 and TRBJ2-7; no definite D call. The V end was cut by 6 bases, the J end by 4 bases, with 13 bases between. There are 13 residues in the CDR3. The germline V gene encodes CDR1 MNHEY and CDR2 SVGAGI. The CDR3 coding sequence is TGTGCCAGCAGCCCCTCTGCCGGATACGAGCAGTACTTC. Residues: CASSPSAGYEQYF.

The V and J genes are TRBV10-3 and TRBJ1-2; D gene uncertain. Trimming took off 6 bases at V and 4 bases at J, with 15 bases between the two ends. There are 14 residues in the CDR3. CDR1 ENHRY and CDR2 SYGVKD come from the germline V gene. The chain's CDR3 is CAIRLEPPLYGYTF. The DNA of the CDR3 is TGTGCCATCAGACTGGAGCCTCCCCTCTATGGCTACACCTTC.

The chain has TRBV20-1 and TRBJ1-5; D is undetermined. Germline V CDR1 and CDR2: DFQATT, SNEGSKA (reference sequence). The CDR3 is made up of 11 amino acids. V was cut by 0 bases and J by 9 bases, with 6 bases left in between. The chain's CDR3 is CSARERGPQHF. CDR3 DNA: TGCAGTGCTAGAGAGCGGGGGCCCCAGCATTTT.

This clone was found once. This chain uses TRBV7-9 with TRBJ2-7; D is undetermined. Per germline, CDR1 SEHNR and CDR2 FQNEAQ (reference sequence). CDR3 size: 12 residues. Trimming took off 1 base at V and 6 bases at J, with 7 bases between the two ends. The CDR3 region has the DNA TGTGCCAGCAGCTTAGGACCCACCGAGCAGTACTTC. Protein product: CASSLGPTEQYF.

V usage is TRBV18 and J usage is TRBJ1-4; D uncertain. The germline V and J ends were trimmed by 2 bases and 8 bases, with 15 bases remaining between them. Germline V lookup: CDR1 KGHSH, CDR2 LQKENI. The CDR3 runs to 15 residues. The DNA of the CDR3 is TGTGCCAGCTCACCATCGGGCCGGGAGGGAGAAAAACTGTTTTTT. Translation gives CASSPSGREGEKLFF.

The chain couples TRBV30 to TRBJ2-1, with 8 bases that match TRBD2. The CDR3 runs to 17 residues. CDR1 and CDR2 from the germline V gene are GTSNPN and SVGIG (reference sequence). Losses at the gene ends were 1 base for V and 1 base for J; bases not matched to a gene: 9. CDR3 sequence: CAWSERPGTRSYNEQFF. The DNA for the CDR3 is TGTGCCTGGAGTGAGCGCCCCGGGACTAGATCCTACAATGAGCAGTTCTTC.

This clone was detected once. The V gene is TRBV7-6, the J gene TRBJ2-1, with 8 nucleotides matching TRBD2. CDR3 length equals 16 residues. Germline V gives CDR1 SGHVS, CDR2 FNYEAQ. V lost 5 bases and J lost 10; bases outside the gene matches: 16. Written as DNA, the CDR3 is TGTGCCAGCAGCCTAATAGCGGGACGCGTTACAGGAGAGCAGTTCTTC. Protein: CASSLIAGRVTGEQFF.

J is TRBJ1-4 and V is TRBV6-1; no reliable D call. V was shortened by 11 bases and J by 2 bases, with 12 bases between the two germline ends. The CDR3 has 13 residues. Germline V gene sequence: CDR1 MNHNS, CDR2 SASEGT. The CDR3 reads CAATVRTNEKLFF. The CDR3 bases are TGTGCCGCGACTGTAAGGACTAATGAAAAACTGTTTTTT.

The V gene is TRBV7-9, the J gene TRBJ1-2; 10 nucleotides align to TRBD1. The V segment lost 1 base and the J segment 0 bases; nucleotides outside the gene matches: 5. The CDR3 is 17 residues long. The germline V gene encodes CDR1 SEHNR and CDR2 FQNEAQ (reference sequence). The CDR3 loop reads CASSLGGGQGANYGYTF. As DNA, the CDR3 is TGTGCCAGCAGCTTAGGAGGAGGACAGGGGGCTAACTATGGCTACACCTTC.

The gene calls are TRBV4-1 and TRBJ2-7; D remains ambiguous. CDR3 length: 11 amino acids. From germline, CDR1 is MGHRA and CDR2 YSYEKL. Trimming cost V 0 bases and J 9 bases, with 6 bases left between them. Here the CDR3 reads CASSQDIVQYF. In nucleotides, the CDR3 is TGCGCCAGCAGCCAAGATATAGTGCAGTACTTC.

The V call is TRBV23-1, the J call TRBJ2-7; 7 nucleotides agree with TRBD2. TRBV23-1 is classed as an ORF, of uncertain function. The CDR3 has 14 residues. V shed 3 bases and J 6 bases; nucleotides not matched to a gene: 8. In nucleotides, the CDR3 is TGCGCCAGCAGTCACTCAGCGGGAAATTCCGAGCAGTACTTC. This translates into CASSHSAGNSEQYF.

The chain employs TRBV6-1 and TRBJ2-5, with TRBD1 matching 8 bases. V gave up 4 bases and J gave up 5 bases; unmatched junction bases: 9. Germline CDR1 MNHNS, CDR2 SASEGT. The CDR3 loop spans 15 amino acids. CDR3 protein: CASSAADRVGETQYF. As DNA, the CDR3 is TGTGCCAGCAGTGCCGCGGACAGGGTAGGGGAGACCCAGTACTTC.

CDR3 residues: CASSVLADPEQYF. CDR3 nucleotide sequence: TGTGCCAGCTCAGTACTAGCGGACCCCGAGCAGTACTTC. The genes are TRBV18 and TRBJ2-7, with TRBD2 matching over 8 bases. With V trimmed by 5 bases and J by 6 bases, 6 bases remained unmatched. Germline CDR1 is KGHSH and CDR2 is LQKENI. The length of the CDR3 is 13 residues.

The genes are TRBV28 and TRBJ2-7; 12 nucleotides align to TRBD2. Trimming cost V 5 bases and J 5 bases; bases outside gene matches: 7. The CDR3 loop spans 15 amino acids. Germline CDR1 MDHEN, CDR2 SYDVKM. As DNA, the CDR3 is TGTGCCAGCAGTAATCTAGCGGGAGGGCCCAACGAGCAGTACTTC. Translated: CASSNLAGGPNEQYF.